This T cell receptor (beta chain) was retrieved from a study of blood T cell repertoires in COVID-19. Some clones are missing from TCRdb's copy, which holds only in-frame ones; the method was immunoSEQ multiplex PCR. The table lists some 120,000 clones, around 87% of them singletons. This sequence was found in a woman in her fifties or sixties with acute or convalescent COVID-19. The sample was peripheral blood.

The CDR3 sequence is CASSTGQMNTEAFF. The CDR3, as DNA: TGCGCCAGCAGCACTGGACAGATGAACACTGAAGCTTTCTTT. The chain joins TRBV5-1 to TRBJ1-1; a weak D match, TRBD1 (6 bases). Looked up from germline, CDR1 is SGHRS and CDR2 is YFSETQ. V was pared by 4 bases and J by 0 bases, with 10 bases between. The CDR3 is 14 residues long.